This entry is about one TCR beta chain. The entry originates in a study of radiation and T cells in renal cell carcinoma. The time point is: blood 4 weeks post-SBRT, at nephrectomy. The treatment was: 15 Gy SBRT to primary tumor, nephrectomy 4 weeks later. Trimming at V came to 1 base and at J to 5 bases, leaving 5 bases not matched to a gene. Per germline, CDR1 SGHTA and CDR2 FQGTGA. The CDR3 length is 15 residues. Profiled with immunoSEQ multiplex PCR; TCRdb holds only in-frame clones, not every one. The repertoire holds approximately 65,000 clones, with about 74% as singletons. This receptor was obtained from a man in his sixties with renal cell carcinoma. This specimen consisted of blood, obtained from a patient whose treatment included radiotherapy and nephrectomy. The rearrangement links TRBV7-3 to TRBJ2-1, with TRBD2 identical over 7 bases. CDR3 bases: TGTGCCAGCAGCTTAATGGGGCTAGCGGACAATGAGCAGTTCTTC. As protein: CASSLMGLADNEQFF.